The present T cell receptor (beta chain) was sequenced within a study of T cell repertoires in cytomegalovirus infection. The overall study: Public TCR beta signatures provided an indication of both CMV infection and a matching HLA type. Study conclusions and caveats: HLA-C-restricted CMV clonotypes gave the most frequent clonotype in two of eight donors.

This clonotype was seen a handful of times. What it recognizes is unknown. TCRdb re-derived calls from the reads in MiXCR, one entry per CDR3 protein. The data hold approximately 500,000 distinct CDR3 sequences, with about 30% observed a single time. The germline V gene has CDR1 SQVTM and CDR2 ANQGSEA. The germline V and J ends were trimmed by 0 bases and 6 bases, with 2 bases remaining between them. The CDR3 runs 11 residues. The TCR originated in a human donor in good health (CMV status not recorded). Some clones in this sample may be carry-over from other donors' samples. The material sequenced was PBMCs. The chain has TRBV29-1 and TRBJ2-2; no clear D. CDR3 nucleotides: TGCAGCGTTGAAGATCCCGGGGAGCTGTTTTTT. It codes for CSVEDPGELFF.